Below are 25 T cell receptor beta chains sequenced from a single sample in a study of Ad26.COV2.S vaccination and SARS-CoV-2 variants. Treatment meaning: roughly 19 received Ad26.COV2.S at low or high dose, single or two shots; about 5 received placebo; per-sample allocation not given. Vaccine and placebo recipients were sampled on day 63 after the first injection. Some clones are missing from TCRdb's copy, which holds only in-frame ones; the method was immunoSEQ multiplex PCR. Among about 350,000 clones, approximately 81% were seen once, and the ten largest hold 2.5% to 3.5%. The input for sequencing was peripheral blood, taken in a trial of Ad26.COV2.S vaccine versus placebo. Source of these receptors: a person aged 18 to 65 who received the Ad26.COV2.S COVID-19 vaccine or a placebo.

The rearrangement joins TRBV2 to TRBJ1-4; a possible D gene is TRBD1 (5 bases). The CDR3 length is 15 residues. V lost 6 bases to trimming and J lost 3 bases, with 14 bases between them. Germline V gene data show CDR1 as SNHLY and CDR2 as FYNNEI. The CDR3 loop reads CASRGRGSANEKLFF. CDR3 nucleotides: TGTGCCAGCAGGGGGAGGGGTTCCGCTAATGAAAAACTGTTTTTT.

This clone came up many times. CDR3 in amino acids: CASSLIPRQGGNEQYF. CDR3 coding DNA: TGCGCCAGCAGCCTTATACCCCGCCAGGGCGGCAACGAGCAGTACTTC. The J gene is TRBJ2-7, the V gene TRBV4-1, with D tentatively TRBD1 (5 bases). Germline V gene data show CDR1 as MGHRA and CDR2 as YSYEKL. V lost 4 bases to trimming and J lost 5 bases, with 21 bases between them. The CDR3 covers 16 residues.

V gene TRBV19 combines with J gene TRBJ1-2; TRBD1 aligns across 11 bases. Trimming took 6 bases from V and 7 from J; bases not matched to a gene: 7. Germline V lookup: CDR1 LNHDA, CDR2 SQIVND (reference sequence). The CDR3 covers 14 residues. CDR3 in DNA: TGTGCCAGTAGAATCGGACAGGGGGCATTTGGCTACACCTTC. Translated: CASRIGQGAFGYTF.

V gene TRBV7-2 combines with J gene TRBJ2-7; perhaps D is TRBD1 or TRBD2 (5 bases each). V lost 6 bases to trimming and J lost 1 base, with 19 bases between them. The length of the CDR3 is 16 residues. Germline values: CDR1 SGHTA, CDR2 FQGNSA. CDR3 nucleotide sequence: TGTGCCAGCAGAGATTATGGGACCGTAAGTTCCTACGAGCAGTACTTC. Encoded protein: CASRDYGTVSSYEQYF.

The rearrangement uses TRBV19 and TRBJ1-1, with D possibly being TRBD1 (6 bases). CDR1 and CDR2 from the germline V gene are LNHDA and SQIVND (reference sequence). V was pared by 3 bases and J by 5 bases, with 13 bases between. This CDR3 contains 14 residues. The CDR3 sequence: CASSIQGRGTEAFF. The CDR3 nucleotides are TGTGCCAGTAGTATCCAGGGTAGGGGGACTGAAGCTTTCTTT.

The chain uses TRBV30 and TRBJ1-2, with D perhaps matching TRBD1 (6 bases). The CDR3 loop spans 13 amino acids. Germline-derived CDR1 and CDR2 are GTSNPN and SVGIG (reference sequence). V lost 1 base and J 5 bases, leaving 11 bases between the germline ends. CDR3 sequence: CAWSDSRGYGYTF. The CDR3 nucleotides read TGTGCCTGGAGTGATAGCAGGGGATATGGCTACACCTTC.

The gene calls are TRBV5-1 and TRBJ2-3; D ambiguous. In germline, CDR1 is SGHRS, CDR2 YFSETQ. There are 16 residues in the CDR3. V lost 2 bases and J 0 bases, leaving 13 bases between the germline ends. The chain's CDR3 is CASSFLAQTSTDTQYF. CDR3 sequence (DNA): TGCGCCAGCAGCTTCTTGGCGCAAACTAGCACAGATACGCAGTATTTT.

CDR3 DNA: TGTGCCTCCAATTTGAACACTGAAGCTTTCTTT. It encodes CASNLNTEAFF. The chain combines TRBV30 with TRBJ1-1; D gene uncertain. Germline V gene sequence: CDR1 GTSNPN, CDR2 SVGIG (reference sequence). Trimming shortened V by 7 bases and J by 0 bases, and 6 bases separated the two germline ends. The CDR3 has 11 amino acids.

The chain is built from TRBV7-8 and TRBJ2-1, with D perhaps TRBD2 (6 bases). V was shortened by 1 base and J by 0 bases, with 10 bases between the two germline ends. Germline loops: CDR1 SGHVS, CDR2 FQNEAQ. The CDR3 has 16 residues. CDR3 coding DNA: TGTGCCAGCAGCTTAGGTGGCGGGAACTCCTACAATGAGCAGTTCTTC. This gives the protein CASSLGGGNSYNEQFF.

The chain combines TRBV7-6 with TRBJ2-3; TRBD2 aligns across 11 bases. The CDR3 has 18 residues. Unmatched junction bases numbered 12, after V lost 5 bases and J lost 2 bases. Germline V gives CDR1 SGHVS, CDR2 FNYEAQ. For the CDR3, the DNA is TGTGCCAGCAGCCCAGCGGGCTTAGCGGGAGGGCACACAGATACGCAGTATTTT. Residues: CASSPAGLAGGHTDTQYF.

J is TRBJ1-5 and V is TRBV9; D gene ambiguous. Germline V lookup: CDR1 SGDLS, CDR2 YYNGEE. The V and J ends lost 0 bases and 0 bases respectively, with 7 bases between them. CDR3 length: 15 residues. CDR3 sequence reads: CASSVGVDSNQPQHF. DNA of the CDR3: TGTGCCAGCAGCGTAGGGGTGGATAGCAATCAGCCCCAGCATTTT.

The CDR3 nucleotides read TGTGCCACCAGCAGAGATCCCGGGACCTACGAGCAGTACTTC. Amino acids: CATSRDPGTYEQYF. V usage is TRBV15 and J usage is TRBJ2-7; D is possibly TRBD2 (5 bases). Germline assignment: CDR1 LNHNV and CDR2 YYDKDF (reference sequence). The CDR3 extends over 14 amino acids. V was shortened by 0 bases and J by 2 bases, with 8 bases between the two germline ends.

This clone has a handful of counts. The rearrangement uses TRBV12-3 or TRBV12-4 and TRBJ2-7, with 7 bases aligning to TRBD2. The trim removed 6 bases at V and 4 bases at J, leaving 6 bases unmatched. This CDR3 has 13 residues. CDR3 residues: CASRPGAGYEQYF. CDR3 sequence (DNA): TGTGCCAGCAGGCCGGGAGCGGGGTACGAGCAGTACTTC.

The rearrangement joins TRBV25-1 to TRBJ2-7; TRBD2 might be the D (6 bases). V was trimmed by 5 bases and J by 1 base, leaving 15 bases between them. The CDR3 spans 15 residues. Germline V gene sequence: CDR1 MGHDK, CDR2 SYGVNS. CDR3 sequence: CASSTPAGPSYEQYF. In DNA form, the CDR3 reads TGTGCCAGCAGTACCCCAGCGGGCCCATCCTACGAGCAGTACTTC.

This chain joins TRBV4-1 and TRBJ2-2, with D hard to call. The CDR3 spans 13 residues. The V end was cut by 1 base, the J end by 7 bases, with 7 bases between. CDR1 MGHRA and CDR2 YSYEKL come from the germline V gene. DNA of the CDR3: TGCGCCAGCAGCCAAGTTAGGGACGGGGAGCTGTTTTTT. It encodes CASSQVRDGELFF.

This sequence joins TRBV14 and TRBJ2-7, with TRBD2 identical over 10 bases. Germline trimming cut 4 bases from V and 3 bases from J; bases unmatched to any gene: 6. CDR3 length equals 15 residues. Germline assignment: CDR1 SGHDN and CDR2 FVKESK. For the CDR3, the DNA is TGTGCCAGCAGCCCTAAACTAGCGGGGAACTACGAGCAGTACTTC. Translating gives CASSPKLAGNYEQYF.

This CDR3 is CASSLGRRESTDTQYF. CDR3 sequence (DNA): TGTGCCAGCAGCTTAGGAAGGCGGGAGAGCACAGATACGCAGTATTTT. The chain has TRBV11-3 and TRBJ2-3; 7 bases line up with TRBD2. The CDR3 totals 16 residues. V was pared by 1 base and J by 0 bases, with 4 bases of the junction left unmatched. Germline assignment: CDR1 SGHNT and CDR2 YENEEA.

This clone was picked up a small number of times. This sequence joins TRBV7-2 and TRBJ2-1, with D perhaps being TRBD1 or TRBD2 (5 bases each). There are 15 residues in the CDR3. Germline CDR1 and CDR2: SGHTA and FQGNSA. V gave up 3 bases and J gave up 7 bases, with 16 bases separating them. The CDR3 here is CASSFWGSMGNEQFF. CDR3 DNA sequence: TGTGCCAGCAGCTTTTGGGGGAGTATGGGGAATGAGCAGTTCTTC.

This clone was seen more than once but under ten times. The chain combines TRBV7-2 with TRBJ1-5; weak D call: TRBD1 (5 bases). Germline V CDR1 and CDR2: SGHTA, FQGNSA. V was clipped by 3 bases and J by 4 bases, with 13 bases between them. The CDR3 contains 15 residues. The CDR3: CASSFTSGMNQPQHF. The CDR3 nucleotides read TGTGCCAGCAGCTTTACCTCAGGGATGAATCAGCCCCAGCATTTT.

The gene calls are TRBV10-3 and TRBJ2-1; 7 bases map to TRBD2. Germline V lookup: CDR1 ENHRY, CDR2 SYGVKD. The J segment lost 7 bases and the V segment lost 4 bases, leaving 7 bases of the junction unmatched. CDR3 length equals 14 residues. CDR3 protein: CAISGTRGGNEQFF. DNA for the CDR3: TGTGCCATCAGTGGGACTAGGGGAGGGAATGAGCAGTTCTTC.

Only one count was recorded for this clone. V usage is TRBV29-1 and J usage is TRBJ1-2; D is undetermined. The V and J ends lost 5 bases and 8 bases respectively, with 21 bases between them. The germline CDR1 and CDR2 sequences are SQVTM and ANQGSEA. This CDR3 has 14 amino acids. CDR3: CSVSRDFVADGYTF. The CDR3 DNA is TGCAGCGTTTCCCGGGATTTCGTTGCAGACGGCTACACCTTC.

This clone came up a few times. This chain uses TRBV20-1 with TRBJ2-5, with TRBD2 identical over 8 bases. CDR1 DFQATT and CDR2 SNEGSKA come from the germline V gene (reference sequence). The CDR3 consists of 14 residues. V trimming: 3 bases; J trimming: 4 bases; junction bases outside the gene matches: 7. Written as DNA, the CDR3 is TGCAGTGCTAGTCGGGGGGGCAGGGGAGAGACCCAGTACTTC. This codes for CSASRGGRGETQYF.

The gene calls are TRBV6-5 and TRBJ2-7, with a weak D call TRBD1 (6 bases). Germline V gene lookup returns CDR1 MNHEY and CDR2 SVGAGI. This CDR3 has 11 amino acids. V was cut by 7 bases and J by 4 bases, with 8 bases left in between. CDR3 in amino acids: CASTQGYEQYF. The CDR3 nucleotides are TGTGCCAGCACCCAGGGGTACGAGCAGTACTTC.

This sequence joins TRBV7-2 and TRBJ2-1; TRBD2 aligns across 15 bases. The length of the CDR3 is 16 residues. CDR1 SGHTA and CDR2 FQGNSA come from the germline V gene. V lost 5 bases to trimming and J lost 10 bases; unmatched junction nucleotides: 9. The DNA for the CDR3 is TGTGCCAGCAGCCTGTTACTGGGACTAGCGGGAGGAGAGCAGTTCTTC. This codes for CASSLLLGLAGGEQFF.

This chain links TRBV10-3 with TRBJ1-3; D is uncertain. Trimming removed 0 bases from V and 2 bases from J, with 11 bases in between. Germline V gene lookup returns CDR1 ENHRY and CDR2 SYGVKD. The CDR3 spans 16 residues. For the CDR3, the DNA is TGTGCCATCAGTGAGTCGATGGGTGGGCCTGGAAACACCATATATTTT. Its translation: CAISESMGGPGNTIYF.